This is a list of T cell receptor beta chains from one sample in a study of siplizumab effects on memory and regulatory T cells. Data came from immunoSEQ multiplex PCR; TCRdb stores just in-frame clones and leaves some out. The profile shows 97,000 or so clones, about 93% of them singletons. The sequencing sample was made of CD4+ T cells sorted from blood. Receptors were obtained from a human donor in good health. The CDR3 runs from the conserved cysteine through the conserved F or W.

v_call cdr3_aa
TRBV2 CASRTTTTNEKLFF
TRBV4-1 CASSQRSVLPTNEKLFF
TRBV19 CASTPLRAGEGNEQFF
TRBV4-2 CASSPQGSDTEAFF
TRBV9 CASSTRTSGYNEQFF
TRBV7-6 CASSFGSGDEQFF
TRBV7-7 CASSPSGGVSSYNEQFF
TRBV15 CATAPGGRKGYEQYF
TRBV19 CASSMTGGDMTQYF
TRBV28 CASRGAGVNTEAFF
TRBV11-2 CASSLIGKDTQYF
TRBV9 CASSPGIAYEQYF
TRBV28 CASKDGTVINTIYF
TRBV30 CAWRLPPDTQYF
TRBV6-6 CASSYATLGGSNEQFF
TRBV4-1 CASSQKDSNEQFF
TRBV6-6 CASSYSLSGGGNEQFF
TRBV2 CASSDWFPNYGYTF
TRBV7-9 CASSLSQATDTQYF
TRBV10-3 CAISDGSSGEKLFF
TRBV10-3 CAISEMSGGGEQFF
TRBV10-1 CASSESGRAGGRHNEQFF
TRBV5-1 CASRASGTSTDTQYF
TRBV5-1 CASSFTQGGISGANVLTF